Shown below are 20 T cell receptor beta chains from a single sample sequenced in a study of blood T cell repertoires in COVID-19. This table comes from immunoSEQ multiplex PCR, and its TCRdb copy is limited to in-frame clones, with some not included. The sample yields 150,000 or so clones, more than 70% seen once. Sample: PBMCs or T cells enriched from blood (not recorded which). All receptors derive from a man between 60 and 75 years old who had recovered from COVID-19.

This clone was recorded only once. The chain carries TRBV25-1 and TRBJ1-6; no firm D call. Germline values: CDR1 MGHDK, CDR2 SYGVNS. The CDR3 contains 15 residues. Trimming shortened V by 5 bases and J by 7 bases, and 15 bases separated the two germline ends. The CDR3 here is CASSPTNAGNSPLHF. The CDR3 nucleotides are TGTGCCAGCAGTCCCACCAACGCGGGGAATTCACCCCTCCACTTT. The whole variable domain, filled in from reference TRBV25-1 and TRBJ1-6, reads EADIYQTPRYLVIGTGKKITLECSQTMGHDKMYWYQQDPGMELHLIHYSYGVNSTEKGDLSSESTVSRIRTEHFPLTLESARPSHTSQYLCASSPTNAGNSPLHFGNGTRLTVT.

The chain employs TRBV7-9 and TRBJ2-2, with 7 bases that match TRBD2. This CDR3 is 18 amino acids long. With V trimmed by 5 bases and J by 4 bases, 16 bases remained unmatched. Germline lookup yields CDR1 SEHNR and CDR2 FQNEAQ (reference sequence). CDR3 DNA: TGTGCCAGCAGCCCCCCTTCGGGCGGGAGTTCGATCACCGGGGAGCTGTTTTTT. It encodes CASSPPSGGSSITGELFF.

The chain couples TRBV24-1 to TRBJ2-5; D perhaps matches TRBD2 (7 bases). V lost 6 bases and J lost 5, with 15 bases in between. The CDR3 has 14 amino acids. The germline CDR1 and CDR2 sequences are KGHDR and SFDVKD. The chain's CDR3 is CATSQGGVVETQYF. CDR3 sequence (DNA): TGTGCCACCAGTCAAGGGGGGGTCGTCGAGACCCAGTACTTC.

Here the CDR3 reads CASSEQETQYF. CDR3 bases: TGTGCCAGCAGTGAACAGGAGACCCAGTACTTC. V gene TRBV2 combines with J gene TRBJ2-5; no clear D. Germline V lookup: CDR1 SNHLY, CDR2 FYNNEI. V lost 2 bases and J lost 5, with 3 bases in between. The CDR3 runs 11 residues.

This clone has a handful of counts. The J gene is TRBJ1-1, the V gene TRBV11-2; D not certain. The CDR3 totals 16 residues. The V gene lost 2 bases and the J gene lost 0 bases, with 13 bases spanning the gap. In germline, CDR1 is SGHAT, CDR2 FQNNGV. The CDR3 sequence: CASSLQHLLVNTEAFF. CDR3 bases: TGTGCCAGCAGCTTACAGCACTTACTAGTGAACACTGAAGCTTTCTTT.

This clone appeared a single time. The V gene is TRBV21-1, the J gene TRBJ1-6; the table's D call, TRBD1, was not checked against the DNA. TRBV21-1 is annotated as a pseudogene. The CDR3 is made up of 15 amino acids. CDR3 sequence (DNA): TGTGCCAGCAGCAAAGGGGACAGGAATAATTCACCCCTCCACTTT. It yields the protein CASSKGDRNNSPLHF.

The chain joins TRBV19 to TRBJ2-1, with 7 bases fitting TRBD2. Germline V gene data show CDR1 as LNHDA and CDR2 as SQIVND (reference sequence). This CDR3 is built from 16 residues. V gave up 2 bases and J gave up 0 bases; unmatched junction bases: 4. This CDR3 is CASSILAESSYNEQFF. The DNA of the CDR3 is TGTGCCAGTAGTATACTAGCGGAGAGCTCCTACAATGAGCAGTTCTTC.

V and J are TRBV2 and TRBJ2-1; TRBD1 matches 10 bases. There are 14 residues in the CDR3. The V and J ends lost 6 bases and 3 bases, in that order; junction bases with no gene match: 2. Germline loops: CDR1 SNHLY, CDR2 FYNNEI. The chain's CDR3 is CASRGQGNYNEQFF. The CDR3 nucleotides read TGTGCCAGCAGGGGACAGGGGAACTACAATGAGCAGTTCTTC.

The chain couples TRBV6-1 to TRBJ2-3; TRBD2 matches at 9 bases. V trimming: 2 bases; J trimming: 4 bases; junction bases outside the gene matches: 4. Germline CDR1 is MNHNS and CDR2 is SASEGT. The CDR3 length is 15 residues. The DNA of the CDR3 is TGTGCCAGCAGTGAAAGCGGGGGGCAGGCAGATACGCAGTATTTT. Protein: CASSESGGQADTQYF.

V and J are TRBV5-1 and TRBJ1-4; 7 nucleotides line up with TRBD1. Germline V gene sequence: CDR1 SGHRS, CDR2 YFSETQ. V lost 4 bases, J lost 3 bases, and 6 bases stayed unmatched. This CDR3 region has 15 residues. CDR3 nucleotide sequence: TGCGCCAGCAGCGCCGGGGACAGAGCTAATGAAAAACTGTTTTTT. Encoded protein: CASSAGDRANEKLFF. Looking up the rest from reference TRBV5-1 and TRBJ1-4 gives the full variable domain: KAGVTQTPRYLIKTRGQQVTLSCSPISGHRSVSWYQQTPGQGLQFLFEYFSETQRNKGNFPGRFSGRQFSNSRSEMNVSTLELGDSALYLCASSAGDRANEKLFFGSGTQLSVL.

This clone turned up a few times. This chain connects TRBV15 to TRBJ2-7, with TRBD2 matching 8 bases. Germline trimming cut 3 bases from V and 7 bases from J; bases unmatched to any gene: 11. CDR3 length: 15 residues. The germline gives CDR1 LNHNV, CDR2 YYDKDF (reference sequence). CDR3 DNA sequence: TGTGCCACCAGCAGGGCCAGCGGGGGTCGCGTTGAGCAGTACTTC. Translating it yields CATSRASGGRVEQYF. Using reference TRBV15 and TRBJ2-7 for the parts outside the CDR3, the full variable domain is DAMVIQNPRYQVTQFGKPVTLSCSQTLNHNVMYWYQQKSSQAPKLLFHYYDKDFNNEADTPDNFQSRRPNTSFCFLDIRSPGLGDTAMYLCATSRASGGRVEQYFGPGTRLTVT.

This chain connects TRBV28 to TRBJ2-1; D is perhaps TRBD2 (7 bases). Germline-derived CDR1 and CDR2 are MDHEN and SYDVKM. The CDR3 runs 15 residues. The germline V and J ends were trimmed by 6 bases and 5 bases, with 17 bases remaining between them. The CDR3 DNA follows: TGTGCCAGCAGGCGAACAGGGACTAAGAACAATGAGCAGTTCTTC. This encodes CASRRTGTKNNEQFF.

Here the CDR3 reads CASSSVQLAGVNEQFF. Here the CDR3 DNA reads TGTGCCAGCAGTTCCGTCCAACTAGCGGGAGTGAATGAGCAGTTCTTC. V gene TRBV6-5 combines with J gene TRBJ2-1, with 11 bases fitting TRBD2. The J segment lost 7 bases and the V segment lost 4 bases, leaving 9 bases of the junction unmatched. Germline V gene lookup returns CDR1 MNHEY and CDR2 SVGAGI. This CDR3 is built from 16 residues.

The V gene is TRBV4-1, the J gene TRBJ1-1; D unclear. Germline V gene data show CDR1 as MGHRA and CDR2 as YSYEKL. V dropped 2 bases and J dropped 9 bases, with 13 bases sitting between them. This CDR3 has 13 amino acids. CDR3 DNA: TGCGCCAGCAGCCAAACAACGTCCAGGAAAGCTTTCTTT. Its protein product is CASSQTTSRKAFF.

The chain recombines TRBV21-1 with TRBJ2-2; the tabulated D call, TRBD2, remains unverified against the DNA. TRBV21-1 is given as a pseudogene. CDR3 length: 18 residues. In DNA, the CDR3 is TGTGCCAGCAGCAAAGGGGGGCTAGCGGGAGGGCCGACCGGGGAGCTGTTTTTT. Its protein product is CASSKGGLAGGPTGELFF.

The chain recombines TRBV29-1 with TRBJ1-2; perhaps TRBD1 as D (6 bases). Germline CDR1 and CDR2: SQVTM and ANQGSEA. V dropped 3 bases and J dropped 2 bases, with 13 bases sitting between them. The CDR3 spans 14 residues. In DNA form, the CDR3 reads TGCAGCGTTGACATTGTGCAGGGGAACTATGGCTACACCTTC. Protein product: CSVDIVQGNYGYTF.

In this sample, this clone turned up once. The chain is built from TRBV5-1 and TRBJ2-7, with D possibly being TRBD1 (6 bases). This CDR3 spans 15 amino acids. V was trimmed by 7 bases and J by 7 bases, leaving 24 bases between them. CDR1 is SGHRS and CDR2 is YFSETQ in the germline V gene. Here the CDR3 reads CASSRGTPGLREQYF. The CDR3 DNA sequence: TGCGCCAGCTCCAGGGGAACACCTGGCTTGCGGGAGCAGTACTTC.

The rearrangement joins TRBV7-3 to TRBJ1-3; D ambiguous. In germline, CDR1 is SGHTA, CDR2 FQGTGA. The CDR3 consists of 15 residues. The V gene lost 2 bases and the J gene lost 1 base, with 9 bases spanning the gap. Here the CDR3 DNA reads TGTGCCAGCAGCTTAGCGAGCGGATCTGGAAACACCATATATTTT. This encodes CASSLASGSGNTIYF.

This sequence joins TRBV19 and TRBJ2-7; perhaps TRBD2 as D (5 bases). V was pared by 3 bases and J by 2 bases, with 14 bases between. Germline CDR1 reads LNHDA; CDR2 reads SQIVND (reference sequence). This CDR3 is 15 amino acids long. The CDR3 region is CASSMHPGSTYEQYF. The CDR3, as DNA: TGTGCCAGTAGTATGCATCCGGGATCCACCTACGAGCAGTACTTC.

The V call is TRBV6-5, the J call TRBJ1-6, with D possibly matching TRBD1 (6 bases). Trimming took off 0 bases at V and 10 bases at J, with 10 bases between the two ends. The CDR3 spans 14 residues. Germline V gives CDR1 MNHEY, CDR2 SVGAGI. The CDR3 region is CASSYSYRASPLHF. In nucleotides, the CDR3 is TGTGCCAGCAGTTACTCGTACAGGGCATCACCCCTCCACTTT.